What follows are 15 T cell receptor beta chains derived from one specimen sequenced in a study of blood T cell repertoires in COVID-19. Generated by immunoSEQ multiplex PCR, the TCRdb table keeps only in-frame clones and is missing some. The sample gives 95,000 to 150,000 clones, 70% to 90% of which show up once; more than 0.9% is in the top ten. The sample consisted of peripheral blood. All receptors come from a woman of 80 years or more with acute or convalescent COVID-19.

CDR3 DNA sequence: TGCGCCAGCAGCCCCGACAGGGATCAGCCCCAGCATTTT. This sequence encodes CASSPDRDQPQHF. The chain is built from TRBV5-1 and TRBJ1-5; 7 positions match TRBD1. CDR1 is SGHRS, CDR2 YFSETQ, per germline. Trimming cost V 4 bases and J 5 bases; bases outside gene matches: 3. The CDR3 length is 13 residues.

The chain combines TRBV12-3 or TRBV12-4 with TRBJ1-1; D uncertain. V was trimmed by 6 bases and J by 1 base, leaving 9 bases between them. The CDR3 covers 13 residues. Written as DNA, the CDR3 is TGTGCCAGCAGCGTAGAGGGGAACACTGAAGCTTTCTTT. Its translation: CASSVEGNTEAFF.

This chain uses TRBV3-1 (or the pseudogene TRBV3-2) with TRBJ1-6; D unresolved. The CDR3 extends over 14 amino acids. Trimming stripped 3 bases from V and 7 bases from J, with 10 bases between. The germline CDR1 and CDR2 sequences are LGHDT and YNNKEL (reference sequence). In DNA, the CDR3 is TGTGCCAGCAGCCACGGGGAGTGGAATTCACCCCTCCACTTT. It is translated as CASSHGEWNSPLHF.

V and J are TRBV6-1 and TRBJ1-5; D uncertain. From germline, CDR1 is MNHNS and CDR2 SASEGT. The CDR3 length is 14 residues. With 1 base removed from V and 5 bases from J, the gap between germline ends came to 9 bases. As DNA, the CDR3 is TGTGCCAGCAGTGAAGTTGTCTTCGATCAGCCCCAGCATTTT. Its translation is CASSEVVFDQPQHF.

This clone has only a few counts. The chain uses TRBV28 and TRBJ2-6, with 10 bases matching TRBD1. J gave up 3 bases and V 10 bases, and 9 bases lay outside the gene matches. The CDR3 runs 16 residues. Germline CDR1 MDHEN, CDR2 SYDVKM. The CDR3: CATRGQGRGGANVLTF. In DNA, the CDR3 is TGTGCCACCAGGGGACAGGGGCGCGGTGGGGCCAACGTCCTGACTTTC.

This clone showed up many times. CDR3 sequence reads: CASSLRGLAGGFGNTGELFF. The CDR3 DNA follows: TGTGCCAGCAGCTTGAGGGGACTAGCGGGAGGTTTCGGAAACACCGGGGAGCTGTTTTTT. The V gene is TRBV5-4, the J gene TRBJ2-2, with 15 bases lining up with TRBD2. V gave up 1 base and J gave up 2 bases; unmatched junction bases: 9. CDR3 length equals 20 residues. From germline, CDR1 is SGHNT and CDR2 YYREEE (reference sequence).

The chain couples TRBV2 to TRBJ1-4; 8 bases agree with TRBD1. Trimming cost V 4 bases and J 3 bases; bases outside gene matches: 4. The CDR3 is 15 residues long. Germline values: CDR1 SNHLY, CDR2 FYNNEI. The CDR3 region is CASSAQGAANEKLFF. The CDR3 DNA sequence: TGTGCCAGCAGTGCGCAGGGGGCTGCTAATGAAAAACTGTTTTTT.

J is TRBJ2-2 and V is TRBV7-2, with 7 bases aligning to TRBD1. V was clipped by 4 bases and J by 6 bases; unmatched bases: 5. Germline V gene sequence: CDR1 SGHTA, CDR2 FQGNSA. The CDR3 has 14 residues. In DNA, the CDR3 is TGTGCCAGCAGCTCGAGACAGGGTCCCGGGGAGCTGTTTTTT. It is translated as CASSSRQGPGELFF.

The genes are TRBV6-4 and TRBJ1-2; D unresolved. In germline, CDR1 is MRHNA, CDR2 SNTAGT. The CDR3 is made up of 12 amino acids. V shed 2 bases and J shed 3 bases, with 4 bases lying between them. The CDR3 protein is CASSDSHYGYTF. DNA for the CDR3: TGTGCCAGCAGTGACAGCCACTATGGCTACACCTTC.

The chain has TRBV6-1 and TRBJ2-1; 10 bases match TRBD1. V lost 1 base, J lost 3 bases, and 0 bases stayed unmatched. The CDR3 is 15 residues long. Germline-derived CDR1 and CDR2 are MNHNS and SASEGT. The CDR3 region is CASSEGTGGYNEQFF. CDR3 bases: TGTGCCAGCAGTGAAGGGACAGGGGGCTACAATGAGCAGTTCTTC.

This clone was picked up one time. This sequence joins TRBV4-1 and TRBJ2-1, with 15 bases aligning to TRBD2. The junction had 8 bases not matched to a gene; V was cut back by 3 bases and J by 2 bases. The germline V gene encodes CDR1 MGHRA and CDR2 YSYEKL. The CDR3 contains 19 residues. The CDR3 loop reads CASSHLGTSGRKAYNEQFF. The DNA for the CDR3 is TGCGCCAGCAGCCATCTCGGGACTAGCGGGAGGAAGGCCTACAATGAGCAGTTCTTC.

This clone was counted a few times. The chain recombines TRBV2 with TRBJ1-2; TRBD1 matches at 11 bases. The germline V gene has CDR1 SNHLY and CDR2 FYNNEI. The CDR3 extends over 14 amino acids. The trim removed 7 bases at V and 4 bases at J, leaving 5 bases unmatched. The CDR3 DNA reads TGTGCCAGCATGGACAGGGGGCGCCGCTATGGCTACACCTTC. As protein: CASMDRGRRYGYTF.

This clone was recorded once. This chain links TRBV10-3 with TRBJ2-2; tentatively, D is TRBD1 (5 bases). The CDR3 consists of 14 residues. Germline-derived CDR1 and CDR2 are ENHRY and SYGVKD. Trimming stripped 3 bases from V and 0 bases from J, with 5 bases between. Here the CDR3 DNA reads TGTGCCATCAGTGAAGGGGCGAACACCGGGGAGCTGTTTTTT. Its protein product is CAISEGANTGELFF.

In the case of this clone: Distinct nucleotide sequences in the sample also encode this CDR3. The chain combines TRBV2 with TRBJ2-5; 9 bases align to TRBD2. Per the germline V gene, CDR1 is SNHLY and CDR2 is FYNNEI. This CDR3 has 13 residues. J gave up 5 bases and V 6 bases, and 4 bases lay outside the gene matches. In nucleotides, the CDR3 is TGTGCCAGCAGGGGACTAGCCGGGGAGACCCAGTACTTC. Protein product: CASRGLAGETQYF.

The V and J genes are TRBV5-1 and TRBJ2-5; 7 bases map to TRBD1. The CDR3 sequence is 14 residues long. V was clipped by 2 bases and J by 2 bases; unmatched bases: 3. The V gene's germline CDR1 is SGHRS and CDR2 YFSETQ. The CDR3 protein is CASSFRDSQETQYF. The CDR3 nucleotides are TGCGCCAGCAGCTTTAGGGACAGTCAAGAGACCCAGTACTTC.